These 26 T cell receptor beta chains were all obtained from the same sample, sequenced in a study of persistence of HIV-infected CD4 T cells. This nonspecific control used anti-CD3/anti-CD28 bead stimulation of CD4+ T cells. Sorting of responding CD4+ T cells relied on upregulated CD40 ligand together with CD69. The immunoSEQ assay was version 4, run in survey mode. Assay used: immunoSEQ multiplex PCR; TCRdb lists only in-frame clones, some missing. The sample shows about 45,000 clones, about nine tenths of them seen only once. Their specific antigens are unknown. Sequencing was performed on CD4+ T cells sorted from PBMCs after roughly 18-hour stimulation, taken from a patient who received antiretroviral therapy. Source of these receptors: an adult woman with HIV who was CMV-seropositive.

The rearrangement joins TRBV19 to TRBJ1-5; D ambiguous. Trimming shortened V by 7 bases and J by 0 bases, and 13 bases separated the two germline ends. This CDR3 has 15 residues. Germline V gene data show CDR1 as LNHDA and CDR2 as SQIVND (reference sequence). CDR3 amino acids: CASKGRTVSNQPQHF. The CDR3 DNA follows: TGTGCCAGTAAAGGCCGGACGGTTAGCAATCAGCCCCAGCATTTT.

The chain couples TRBV18 to TRBJ2-1; D remains ambiguous. CDR1 is KGHSH and CDR2 is LQKENI in the germline V gene. The CDR3 is 13 amino acids. Trimming removed 6 bases at V and 4 bases at J, with 10 bases between. CDR3 loop: CASSLDVYNEQFF. The CDR3 nucleotides are TGTGCCAGCTCCCTGGACGTTTACAATGAGCAGTTCTTC.

The gene calls are TRBV27 and TRBJ1-6, with 9 bases that match TRBD1. This CDR3 comprises 14 residues. The V segment lost 6 bases and the J segment 7 bases; nucleotides outside the gene matches: 4. The germline V gene encodes CDR1 MNHEY and CDR2 SMNVEV (reference sequence). The CDR3: CASRGTGSNSPLHF. In DNA, the CDR3 is TGTGCCAGCAGGGGGACAGGGTCAAATTCACCCCTCCACTTT.

V gene TRBV7-2 combines with J gene TRBJ2-7; 7 bases are a match to TRBD2. This CDR3 spans 14 amino acids. Germline CDR1 reads SGHTA; CDR2 reads FQGNSA. V dropped 1 base and J dropped 11; count of bases not matched to a gene: 11. Written as DNA, the CDR3 is TGTGCCAGCAGCTTAGGGGGCGGGAGTGTGGTGAAGTACTTC. Residues: CASSLGGGSVVKYF.

V and J are TRBV2 and TRBJ2-3; 9 bases align to TRBD1. Losses at the gene ends were 5 bases for V and 3 bases for J; bases not matched to a gene: 6. The germline gives CDR1 SNHLY, CDR2 FYNNEI. This CDR3 is built from 15 residues. CDR3 sequence (DNA): TGTGCCAGCAGTAAGGGGACAGGGACAACAGATACGCAGTATTTT. Its protein product is CASSKGTGTTDTQYF.

The chain employs TRBV15 and TRBJ2-7; 9 nucleotides match TRBD1. V gave up 5 bases and J gave up 5 bases; unmatched junction bases: 10. CDR3 length: 15 residues. Germline assignment: CDR1 LNHNV and CDR2 YYDKDF (reference sequence). This CDR3 reads CATSSPGTGNHEQYF. The CDR3, as DNA: TGTGCCACCAGCTCCCCCGGGACAGGGAACCACGAGCAGTACTTC.

This clone has just one count. The chain combines TRBV6-5 with TRBJ1-5, with a possible D match to TRBD1 (6 bases). Trimming shortened V by 6 bases and J by 3 bases, and 9 bases separated the two germline ends. CDR3 size: 13 residues. CDR1 is MNHEY and CDR2 is SVGAGI in the germline V gene. Here the CDR3 reads CASSRDTNQPQHF. DNA of the CDR3: TGTGCCAGCAGCCGGGACACCAATCAGCCCCAGCATTTT.

The gene calls are TRBV7-3 and TRBJ2-5; D might be TRBD1 (7 bases). The V and J ends lost 2 bases and 4 bases respectively, with 11 bases between them. The CDR3 is 14 amino acids. Germline V lookup: CDR1 SGHTA, CDR2 FQGTGA. The CDR3 nucleotides are TGTGCCAGCAGCTTAGCAGGGGGGCGAGAGACCCAGTACTTC. Translated, it gives CASSLAGGRETQYF. The variable domain in full, completed from reference TRBV7-3 and TRBJ2-5, reads GAGVSQTPSNKVTEKGKYVELRCDPISGHTALYWYRQSLGQGPEFLIYFQGTGAADDSGLPNDRFFAVRPEGSVSTLKIQRTERGDSAVYLCASSLAGGRETQYFGPGTRLLVL.

The J gene is TRBJ1-3, the V gene TRBV7-2; unclear D gene. V gave up 3 bases and J gave up 2 bases, with 11 bases separating them. This CDR3 region has 15 residues. Germline V gene data show CDR1 as SGHTA and CDR2 as FQGNSA. CDR3: CASSFREAPGNTIYF. CDR3 DNA: TGTGCCAGCAGCTTCCGGGAGGCGCCTGGAAACACCATATATTTT.

J is TRBJ2-7 and V is TRBV6-6, with D possibly being TRBD1 or TRBD2 (6 bases each). Per germline, CDR1 MNHNY and CDR2 SVGAGI (reference sequence). The CDR3 consists of 16 residues. V gave up 5 bases and J gave up 6 bases, with 23 bases separating them. CDR3: CASSPELRGGLAEQYF. As DNA, the CDR3 is TGTGCCAGCAGTCCAGAACTCAGGGGAGGCCTCGCCGAGCAGTACTTC.

The chain links TRBV4-3 to TRBJ2-7; the D gene is possibly TRBD2 (7 bases). The germline V gene encodes CDR1 LGHNA and CDR2 YSLEER. V was clipped by 0 bases and J by 3 bases, with 18 bases between them. The CDR3 has 17 residues. DNA of the CDR3: TGCGCCAGCAGCCAAGAGGCGGGGGCTAGCGGACTCTACGAGCAGTACTTC. This translates into CASSQEAGASGLYEQYF.

The genes are TRBV7-6 and TRBJ2-7; the match to TRBD1 covers 10 bases. Germline values: CDR1 SGHVS, CDR2 FNYEAQ. CDR3 length: 17 residues. With 4 bases clipped from V and 7 bases from J, the junction kept 16 bases outside the gene matches. CDR3 loop: CASSSLGPTGGLMEQYF. CDR3 nucleotides: TGTGCCAGCAGCTCCCTGGGGCCGACAGGGGGCCTTATGGAGCAGTACTTC. The complete variable domain, with remaining parts taken from reference TRBV7-6 and TRBJ2-7, reads GAGVSQSPRYKVTKRGQDVALRCDPISGHVSLYWYRQALGQGPEFLTYFNYEAQQDKSGLPNDRFSAERPEGSISTLTIQRTEQRDSAMYRCASSSLGPTGGLMEQYFGPGTRLTVT.

V usage is TRBV6-5 and J usage is TRBJ2-7; 8 nucleotides line up with TRBD2. The CDR3 runs to 15 residues. The V gene end was trimmed by 6 bases and the J gene end by 4 bases; junction bases not matched to a gene: 11. CDR1 MNHEY and CDR2 SVGAGI come from the germline V gene. The CDR3 reads CASRTSGTSVYEQYF. CDR3 in DNA: TGTGCCAGCAGAACCTCCGGGACTAGTGTGTACGAGCAGTACTTC.

This clone occurred once. The rearrangement joins TRBV5-8 to TRBJ1-6; D is unclear. V lost 10 bases, J lost 7 bases, and 18 bases lay in between. Germline values: CDR1 SGHTS, CDR2 YDEGEE. The CDR3 is 14 residues long. CDR3 in amino acids: CALIGPARNSPLHF. The DNA for the CDR3 is TGTGCCCTTATCGGCCCAGCTCGAAATTCACCCCTCCACTTT.

This chain uses TRBV6-1 with TRBJ1-2; no clear D gene. CDR1 and CDR2 (germline): MNHNS, SASEGT. The CDR3 consists of 14 residues. Between the trimmed V and J ends, which lost 2 bases and 4 bases, there was a span of 11 bases. CDR3 region: CASSERPASYGYTF. The DNA for the CDR3 is TGTGCCAGCAGTGAAAGGCCGGCTAGCTATGGCTACACCTTC.

The V and J genes are TRBV4-1 and TRBJ2-1, with unresolved D. Germline CDR1 and CDR2: MGHRA and YSYEKL. This CDR3 region has 14 residues. Trimming left V 2 bases short and J 1 base short, with 6 bases between. CDR3 sequence reads: CASSQLTSYNEQFF. DNA of the CDR3: TGCGCCAGCAGCCAACTTACTTCCTACAATGAGCAGTTCTTC.

This clone was seen more than once but under ten times. The rearrangement uses TRBV5-1 and TRBJ2-7; 8 positions match TRBD1. Per the germline V gene, CDR1 is SGHRS and CDR2 is YFSETQ. This CDR3 region has 19 residues. Losses at the gene ends were 3 bases for V and 7 bases for J; bases not matched to a gene: 24. CDR3 protein: CASSWDRQGTPLNTREQYF. DNA for the CDR3: TGCGCCAGCAGCTGGGACCGACAGGGGACCCCCTTGAATACTCGGGAGCAGTACTTC.

The rearrangement uses TRBV7-3 and TRBJ1-1; 8 bases align to TRBD1. Germline CDR1 and CDR2: SGHTA and FQGTGA. The CDR3 runs to 19 residues. V shed 5 bases, J shed 1 base, and the junction held 18 bases outside the gene matches. CDR3 sequence reads: CASSPSATGALRGNTEAFF. CDR3 DNA sequence: TGTGCCAGCAGCCCATCGGCGACAGGGGCCCTTCGGGGGAACACTGAAGCTTTCTTT.

V is TRBV6-5 and J is TRBJ2-2; 11 bases are a match to TRBD2. The CDR3 length is 15 residues. With V trimmed by 6 bases and J by 7 bases, 7 bases remained unmatched. Germline lookup yields CDR1 MNHEY and CDR2 SVGAGI. CDR3: CASSLSGRAFGELFF. DNA of the CDR3: TGTGCCAGCAGCCTTAGCGGGAGGGCCTTCGGGGAGCTGTTTTTT.

This clone was found a few times. This chain joins TRBV7-9 and TRBJ1-1, with D hard to call. Germline values: CDR1 SEHNR, CDR2 FQNEAQ (reference sequence). Deletions cut 1 base from V and 4 bases from J, with 10 bases between. This CDR3 is built from 14 residues. DNA of the CDR3: TGTGCCAGCAGCTTAGTGGCAGGCTCCACTGAAGCTTTCTTT. Its translation is CASSLVAGSTEAFF.

The chain joins TRBV9 to TRBJ2-3; 11 positions match TRBD2. The CDR3 extends over 17 amino acids. From germline, CDR1 is SGDLS and CDR2 YYNGEE. V shed 6 bases, J shed 5 bases, and the junction held 14 bases outside the gene matches. CDR3 sequence (DNA): TGTGCCAGCAACAAGGGGTTAGCGGGGGGGATGGGAGATACGCAGTATTTT. It translates to CASNKGLAGGMGDTQYF.

This rearrangement joins TRBV6-1 to TRBJ1-1, with 9 bases lining up with TRBD1. The CDR3 contains 18 residues. J gave up 5 bases and V 3 bases, and 16 bases lay outside the gene matches. CDR1 and CDR2 (germline): MNHNS, SASEGT. DNA of the CDR3: TGTGCCAGCAGTGATGGTCTTGGACAGGGGCTACCCCGGACTGAAGCTTTCTTT. It specifies CASSDGLGQGLPRTEAFF.

The CDR3 DNA is TGTGCCAGCAGGGCTCCGGGACAGCACACTGAAGCTTTCTTT. Translating gives CASRAPGQHTEAFF. The chain has TRBV25-1 and TRBJ1-1, with 7 bases that match TRBD1. V lost 6 bases, J lost 3 bases, and 7 bases stayed unmatched. CDR1 is MGHDK, CDR2 SYGVNS, per germline. The CDR3 is made up of 14 amino acids.

In its sample, this clone was seen once. This chain joins TRBV10-3 and TRBJ1-1; a possible D gene is TRBD1 (5 bases). This CDR3 has 16 amino acids. CDR1 is ENHRY and CDR2 is SYGVKD in the germline V gene. V was cut by 5 bases and J by 4 bases, with 20 bases left in between. CDR3 DNA: TGTGCCATCAGTAAAAACCAGGGAAGGGTAGGCACTGAAGCTTTCTTT. This translates into CAISKNQGRVGTEAFF.

The gene calls are TRBV19 and TRBJ1-5; no definite D call. Germline CDR1 is LNHDA and CDR2 is SQIVND (reference sequence). V was trimmed by 3 bases and J by 0 bases, leaving 15 bases between them. The length of the CDR3 is 17 residues. The CDR3 here is CASSMFVGKDSNQPQHF. The CDR3 coding sequence is TGTGCCAGTAGTATGTTTGTTGGGAAGGATAGCAATCAGCCCCAGCATTTT.

The chain uses TRBV20-1 and TRBJ2-5; D ambiguous. V lost 6 bases to trimming and J lost 5 bases, with 10 bases between them. From germline, CDR1 is DFQATT and CDR2 SNEGSKA (reference sequence). This CDR3 has 11 amino acids. In DNA form, the CDR3 reads TGCAGTGCCCTAGTATATGAGACCCAGTACTTC. Translated, it gives CSALVYETQYF.